The TCR beta chain under discussion was sequenced for a study of response to subunit inactivated influenza vaccine. The study's findings and limits: The authors proposed limited new T cell recruitment per seasonal influenza vaccination.

Concerning this clonotype: What it binds is not known.

This CDR3 is built from 18 residues. With 0 bases clipped from V and 0 bases from J, the junction kept 5 bases outside the gene matches. Germline V lookup: CDR1 KGHSH, CDR2 LQKENI. TCRdb itself ran the RT-PCR reads through MiXCR, one entry per CDR3 protein. Among 500,000 to 600,000 distinct CDR3 sequences listed, approximately 12% were seen once. The sequencing used PBMCs from blood, collected about 40 days after vaccination. The clonotype was recovered from a man in his fifties or sixties who received an inactivated influenza vaccine. J is TRBJ2-5 and V is TRBV18, with 12 bases fitting TRBD2. The CDR3 reads CASSPPVTSGSYQETQYF. The CDR3 nucleotides are TGTGCCAGCTCACCACCGGTGACTAGCGGGAGTTACCAAGAGACCCAGTACTTC.